This T cell receptor (beta chain) emerged from a study of blood T cell repertoires in COVID-19. Produced via immunoSEQ multiplex PCR; TCRdb's table is partial and in-frame only. This table holds around 150,000 clones, about 93% found once. V lost 5 bases and J lost 5, with 12 bases in between. The CDR3 covers 13 residues. Germline V lookup: CDR1 SGHDN, CDR2 FVKESK. J is TRBJ2-5 and V is TRBV14; TRBD1 might be the D (6 bases). The sample was peripheral blood. This clonotype was sampled from a woman aged 45-65 years with acute or convalescent COVID-19. CDR3: CASSFGQYETQYF. Written as DNA, the CDR3 is TGTGCCAGCAGCTTCGGACAGTACGAGACCCAGTACTTC. The variable domain in full, completed from reference TRBV14 and TRBJ2-5, reads EAGVTQFPSHSVIEKGQTVTLRCDPISGHDNLYWYRRVMGKEIKFLLHFVKESKQDESGMPNNRFLAERTGGTYSTLKVQPAELEDSGVYFCASSFGQYETQYFGPGTRLLVL.